This T cell receptor beta chain was identified during a study of high-grade serous ovarian cancer treatment subgroups. Background on the study: Mean per sample: about 15,000 reads, 6,500 to 9,000 unique TCR beta rearrangements.

Study findings and constraints: TCR clonal relatedness correlated positively with neoantigen level. Different patients shared almost no repertoire; same-patient tumors shared about 0.1 to 0.8.

The protocol was immunoSEQ multiplex PCR, while the TCRdb copy is restricted to in-frame clones and leaves out a portion. Altogether over 14,000 clones are present, 85% to 90% being singletons, with the ten largest covering 6% to 7%. Germline V gives CDR1 SGHDT, CDR2 YYEEEE. V lost 4 bases and J 2 bases, leaving 10 bases between the germline ends. This CDR3 contains 13 residues. Worth noting for this clone: Its antigen is as yet unknown.

Tumor samples were taken before definitive surgery or chemotherapy. Specimen: tumor tissue. The chain couples TRBV5-6 to TRBJ2-7, with a tentative D call TRBD1 (6 bases). This receptor was obtained from a human donor with high-grade serous ovarian cancer. The chain's CDR3 is CASSEDSTYEQYF. As DNA, the CDR3 is TGTGCCAGCAGCGAGGACAGTACCTACGAGCAGTACTTC.